This T cell receptor beta chain came from a study of post-analysis software for immune sequencing data. Notes on the study in general: A significant reduction in normalized Chao1 diversity was observed in multiple sclerosis patients versus controls. Controls had lower frequencies than patients of about 5 TRBV segments, which included TRBV5-6, TRBV5-1 and TRBV20-1.

Comments on this clonotype: The antigen remains unidentified.

The germline V gene has CDR1 MGHRA and CDR2 YSYEKL. This CDR3 comprises 13 residues. Trimming pared 1 base from V and 4 bases from J, leaving 6 bases between. The authors incorporated unique molecular identifiers into the TCR beta cDNA libraries. One entry per CDR3 protein results from TCRdb running MiXCR on the PCR reads. The profile shows hundreds of thousands of distinct CDR3 sequences, about 32% of them singletons. The sample consisted of blood. V and J are TRBV4-1 and TRBJ2-3; D gene ambiguous. This clonotype was obtained from a girl under 18 with multiple sclerosis. The CDR3 nucleotides are TGCGCCAGCAGCCAAGTTGCCCCAGATACGCAGTATTTT. Amino acid sequence: CASSQVAPDTQYF.